The 23 T cell receptor beta chains listed next were all sequenced from one sample in a study of T cell responses to AZD1222 COVID-19 vaccine. Assay used: immunoSEQ multiplex PCR; TCRdb lists only in-frame clones, some missing. The sample holds some 130,000 clones, approximately 90% seen once. The specimen comprised peripheral blood, sampled 28 days after the second AZD1222 dose. These receptors were obtained from an adult who received the AZD1222 COVID-19 vaccine.

This chain connects TRBV5-6 to TRBJ1-6; no clear D. Between the trimmed V and J ends, which lost 0 bases and 7 bases, there was a span of 8 bases. CDR1 is SGHDT, CDR2 YYEEEE, per germline. The CDR3 is 14 residues long. CDR3 nucleotides: TGTGCCAGCAGCTTGGGACTGATGAATTCACCCCTCCACTTT. Its translation: CASSLGLMNSPLHF.

The chain combines TRBV13 with TRBJ1-2, with D perhaps matching TRBD1 (5 bases). The CDR3 loop spans 16 amino acids. Germline lookup yields CDR1 PRHDT and CDR2 FYEKMQ (reference sequence). V was clipped by 5 bases and J by 12 bases, with 28 bases between them. The CDR3 bases are TGTGCCAGCAGCCAATACTCTCCGGGACCGCAAAGGGCTCACACCTTC. It codes for CASSQYSPGPQRAHTF.

The rearrangement links TRBV23-1 to TRBJ1-5; tentative D call: TRBD1 (6 bases). TRBV23-1 is filed as an ORF, its function uncertain. CDR3 length: 16 residues. Trimming stripped 0 bases from V and 9 bases from J, with 18 bases between. The CDR3 DNA follows: TGCGCCAGCAGTCAATCCAGACAGGCACCGGCGCGGCCCCAGCATTTT. As protein: CASSQSRQAPARPQHF.

This rearrangement joins TRBV6-2 or TRBV6-3 to TRBJ1-2; D unresolved. This CDR3 region has 16 residues. Germline-derived CDR1 and CDR2 are MNHEY and SVGEGT. The V end was cut by 2 bases, the J end by 5 bases, with 18 bases between. Here the CDR3 reads CASSYNDRQELYGYTF. For the CDR3, the DNA is TGTGCCAGCAGTTACAACGACCGCCAGGAACTTTATGGCTACACCTTC.

The rearrangement uses TRBV2 and TRBJ2-4, with D possibly matching TRBD2 (6 bases). CDR1 and CDR2 from the germline V gene are SNHLY and FYNNEI. This CDR3 spans 15 amino acids. V was cut by 11 bases and J by 1 base, with 18 bases left in between. The CDR3 nucleotides read TGTGCCGGAACTGAGGAGGGGTGGGCCAAAAACATTCAGTACTTC. Translated, it gives CAGTEEGWAKNIQYF.

This chain connects TRBV6-5 to TRBJ1-6, with D tentatively TRBD1 (6 bases). Germline V gene data show CDR1 as MNHEY and CDR2 as SVGAGI. V was trimmed by 8 bases and J by 5 bases, leaving 7 bases between them. The CDR3 has 12 residues. CDR3 bases: TGTGCCAGCCGGGACAATAATTCACCCCTCCACTTT. This sequence encodes CASRDNNSPLHF.

The chain is built from TRBV12-2 and TRBJ2-7; TRBD1, the D gene given by the table, was not confirmed from the DNA. TRBV12-2 is termed a pseudogene. The CDR3 spans 18 residues. The CDR3 DNA reads TGTGCAAGTCGCTTAGGTTCCCCACAGGGACCCTCCTTCTACGAGCAGTACTTC. Protein product: CASRLGSPQGPSFYEQYF.

About this clone: The same CDR3 is also encoded by other DNA sequences in this sample. This chain joins TRBV5-5 and TRBJ2-2; D unclear. V was cut by 0 bases and J by 0 bases, with 6 bases left in between. The CDR3 sequence is 15 residues long. Per germline, CDR1 SGHKS and CDR2 YYEKEE (reference sequence). CDR3 nucleotides: TGTGCCAGCAGCTTGGGCCGGACGAACACCGGGGAGCTGTTTTTT. Encoded protein: CASSLGRTNTGELFF.

V usage is TRBV7-8 and J usage is TRBJ1-6; unclear D gene. The ends were cut back, 0 bases at V and 10 bases at J, with 13 bases in the middle. This CDR3 region has 15 residues. Germline V CDR1 and CDR2: SGHVS, FQNEAQ. The CDR3 here is CASSLAAGFDSPLHF. CDR3 coding DNA: TGTGCCAGCAGCTTAGCAGCCGGGTTCGACTCACCCCTCCACTTT. Full variable domain (remainder filled in from reference TRBV7-8 and TRBJ1-6): GAGVSQSPRYKVAKRGQDVALRCDPISGHVSLFWYQQALGQGPEFLTYFQNEAQLDKSGLPSDRFFAERPEGSVSTLKIQRTQQEDSAVYLCASSLAAGFDSPLHFGNGTRLTVT.

The rearrangement links TRBV7-9 to TRBJ2-3, with 11 bases identical to TRBD2. The CDR3 consists of 16 residues. The germline gives CDR1 SEHNR, CDR2 FQNEAQ (reference sequence). Unmatched junction bases numbered 7, after V lost 6 bases and J lost 2 bases. CDR3 region: CASRSSGGTLTDTQYF. CDR3 coding DNA: TGTGCCAGCAGATCTAGCGGGGGGACCCTCACAGATACGCAGTATTTT. Full variable domain (missing parts from reference TRBV7-9 and TRBJ2-3): DTGVSQNPRHKITKRGQNVTFRCDPISEHNRLYWYRQTLGQGPEFLTYFQNEAQLEKSRLLSDRFSAERPKGSFSTLEIQRTEQGDSAMYLCASRSSGGTLTDTQYFGPGTRLTVL.

The chain carries TRBV27 and TRBJ2-7; unclear D gene. There are 15 residues in the CDR3. Trimming cost V 3 bases and J 0 bases, with 12 bases left between them. Germline-derived CDR1 and CDR2 are MNHEY and SMNVEV (reference sequence). This CDR3 reads CASSFVGSSSYEQYF. CDR3 DNA: TGTGCCAGCAGTTTTGTGGGATCCAGCTCCTACGAGCAGTACTTC.

This chain links TRBV15 with TRBJ2-2, with 10 bases lining up with TRBD1. Per the germline V gene, CDR1 is LNHNV and CDR2 is YYDKDF (reference sequence). This CDR3 spans 19 amino acids. With V trimmed by 3 bases and J by 6 bases, 16 bases remained unmatched. The CDR3 nucleotides read TGTGCCACCAGCAGTCCCCGGGACAGGGGATTTTTCGGCCCCGGGGAGCTGTTTTTT. Its translation is CATSSPRDRGFFGPGELFF. The full variable domain, its missing parts supplied by reference TRBV15 and TRBJ2-2, is DAMVIQNPRYQVTQFGKPVTLSCSQTLNHNVMYWYQQKSSQAPKLLFHYYDKDFNNEADTPDNFQSRRPNTSFCFLDIRSPGLGDTAMYLCATSSPRDRGFFGPGELFFGEGSRLTVL.

The gene calls are TRBV7-2 and TRBJ2-5; D not resolved. The ends were cut back, 5 bases at V and 3 bases at J, with 7 bases in the middle. CDR1 and CDR2 (germline): SGHTA, FQGNSA. The length of the CDR3 is 12 residues. CDR3 residues: CASSTYKETQYF. The CDR3 region has the DNA TGTGCCAGCAGCACCTATAAAGAGACCCAGTACTTC.

This clone appeared a single time. The genes are TRBV7-2 and TRBJ2-1; TRBD1 matches 8 bases. The CDR3 covers 15 residues. Looked up from germline, CDR1 is SGHTA and CDR2 is FQGNSA. J gave up 6 bases and V 0 bases, and 4 bases lay outside the gene matches. CDR3 residues: CASSLAMTGANEQFF. The CDR3 DNA reads TGTGCCAGCAGCTTAGCGATGACAGGGGCCAATGAGCAGTTCTTC.

DNA of the CDR3: TGTGCCAGCAGCTCCTCAGGGGCCTGGGGTCAGCCCCAGCATTTT. Residues: CASSSSGAWGQPQHF. This chain connects TRBV11-2 to TRBJ1-5; tentative D call: TRBD1 (6 bases). The CDR3 loop spans 15 amino acids. Germline CDR1 is SGHAT and CDR2 is FQNNGV. Trimming cost V 4 bases and J 6 bases, with 16 bases left between them.

This clone was seen a single time. The chain is built from TRBV2 and TRBJ1-1, with D unclear. Germline CDR1 is SNHLY and CDR2 is FYNNEI. Trimming removed 7 bases at V and 6 bases at J, with 15 bases between. There are 13 residues in the CDR3. The CDR3 sequence: CASTGPRGSEAFF. In DNA form, the CDR3 reads TGTGCCAGCACGGGTCCCCGGGGTTCTGAAGCTTTCTTT.

This chain joins TRBV4-2 and TRBJ1-6; D unresolved. This CDR3 has 17 amino acids. Trimming pared 2 bases from V and 5 bases from J, leaving 16 bases between. Per the germline V gene, CDR1 is LGHNA and CDR2 is YNFKEQ. The CDR3 protein is CASSQSFGTVNNSPLHF. In DNA, the CDR3 is TGTGCCAGCAGCCAATCGTTTGGAACAGTAAATAATTCACCCCTCCACTTT.

The chain recombines TRBV6-5 with TRBJ1-1; TRBD1 agrees at 11 bases. V shed 6 bases, J shed 2 bases, and the junction held 5 bases outside the gene matches. The CDR3 has 15 amino acids. Germline CDR1 is MNHEY and CDR2 is SVGAGI. The CDR3 region is CASSFRTGGNTEAFF. The CDR3 DNA reads TGTGCCAGCAGCTTCCGGACAGGGGGCAACACTGAAGCTTTCTTT.

This chain links TRBV3-1 (or the pseudogene TRBV3-2) with TRBJ1-1; D gene unclear. The CDR3 length is 12 residues. Germline lookup yields CDR1 LGHDT and CDR2 YNNKEL (reference sequence). The ends were cut back, 4 bases at V and 8 bases at J, with 11 bases in the middle. CDR3 residues: CASSPTENEAFF. The DNA of the CDR3 is TGTGCCAGCAGCCCCACTGAGAACGAAGCTTTCTTT.

The rearrangement links TRBV7-9 to TRBJ2-7; D may be TRBD1 (6 bases). V was shortened by 5 bases and J by 0 bases, with 14 bases between the two germline ends. The CDR3 is 15 residues long. CDR1 and CDR2 (germline): SEHNR, FQNEAQ (reference sequence). CDR3 in DNA: TGTGCCAGCAGCCCCCGGGACACCTACTCCTACGAGCAGTACTTC. As protein: CASSPRDTYSYEQYF.

The chain couples TRBV28 to TRBJ1-2; a weak D match, TRBD1 (5 bases). The CDR3 runs to 14 residues. The V gene lost 7 bases and the J gene lost 2 bases, with 14 bases spanning the gap. Germline V gene data show CDR1 as MDHEN and CDR2 as SYDVKM. This CDR3 reads CASIPDNRNYGYTF. The CDR3 nucleotides are TGTGCCAGCATTCCGGACAACAGAAACTATGGCTACACCTTC.

The rearrangement joins TRBV27 to TRBJ1-6, with unresolved D. The CDR3 spans 14 residues. Trimming removed 10 bases at V and 7 bases at J, with 17 bases between. From germline, CDR1 is MNHEY and CDR2 SMNVEV (reference sequence). CDR3 DNA sequence: TGTGCCATCTCCTTATCGGGCGGGAATTCACCCCTCCACTTT. Translating gives CAISLSGGNSPLHF.

The V gene is TRBV7-8, the J gene TRBJ1-4, with D tentatively TRBD1 (5 bases). The V gene's germline CDR1 is SGHVS and CDR2 FQNEAQ. The CDR3 totals 18 residues. V was trimmed by 4 bases and J by 0 bases, leaving 18 bases between them. The chain's CDR3 is CASSYSGTGSATNEKLFF. The DNA for the CDR3 is TGTGCCAGCAGCTATAGCGGAACAGGTTCGGCAACTAATGAAAAACTGTTTTTT.